This is a list of T cell receptor beta chains from one sample in a study of blood T cell repertoires in COVID-19. Only in-frame clones appear in the TCRdb table, and some are missing; sequencing was by immunoSEQ multiplex PCR. Of approximately 100,000 clones detected, roughly 80% appear once; the ten largest clones hold about 10%. The sample comprised peripheral blood. These receptors all come from a woman older than 75 with acute or convalescent COVID-19. CDR3s include the opening cysteine and the closing phenylalanine or tryptophan. D genes are given only for firm matches. Clone size is not always given. Where it is, it says once, few, many or a class for expanded clones.

D gene,J gene,clone size,V gene,CDR3 protein,CDR3 DNA
-,TRBJ1-4,-,TRBV7-8,CASSLVGSGGFEKLFF,TGTGCCAGCAGCTTAGTTGGGTCTGGGGGCTTTGAAAAACTGTTTTTT
-,TRBJ1-1,few,TRBV5-1,CASSSQDRLYTEAFF,TGCGCCAGCAGCTCCCAGGACAGACTTTACACTGAAGCTTTCTTT
-,TRBJ2-7,-,TRBV29-1,CSVETGGGYEQYF,TGCAGCGTTGAAACGGGGGGCGGATACGAGCAGTACTTC
TRBD2,TRBJ2-7,-,TRBV9,CASSVGLAGGSGEQYF,TGTGCCAGCAGCGTAGGACTAGCGGGGGGCTCAGGCGAGCAGTACTTC
TRBD1,TRBJ1-3,-,TRBV13,CASSYRPKTGTGQRNTIYF,TGTGCCAGCAGCTACCGGCCAAAGACCGGGACAGGGCAAAGAAACACCATATATTTT
TRBD2,TRBJ2-3,-,TRBV18,CASSPLAHPFGLAGGRSSTDTQYF,TGTGCCAGCTCACCACTTGCACACCCCTTCGGACTAGCGGGGGGCAGATCTAGCACAGATACGCAGTATTTT
TRBD1,TRBJ2-2,once,TRBV5-4,CASSLQGVVTGELFF,TGTGCCAGCAGCTTACAGGGGGTAGTAACCGGGGAGCTGTTTTTT
-,TRBJ2-6,-,TRBV19,CASSQGIGANVLTF,TGTGCCAGTAGTCAGGGGATCGGGGCCAACGTCCTGACTTTC
-,TRBJ1-3,-,TRBV18,CASSLRDISGNTIYF,TGTGCCAGCTCCCTCAGGGATATCTCTGGAAACACCATATATTTT
TRBD1,TRBJ2-1,-,TRBV24-1,CATRSTGTGGANEQFF,TGTGCCACCAGGTCAACCGGGACAGGGGGCGCGAATGAGCAGTTCTTC
-,TRBJ2-3,-,TRBV5-1,CASSYGQFADTQYF,TGCGCCAGCAGCTATGGACAGTTTGCAGATACGCAGTATTTT
-,TRBJ1-4,-,TRBV5-6,CASSLGSWGLEEKLFF,TGTGCCAGCAGCTTGGGATCGTGGGGGCTGGAAGAAAAACTGTTTTTT
-,TRBJ2-1,-,TRBV7-2,CASSLGLLGSGEQFF,TGTGCCAGCAGCTTAGGCCTCCTGGGTAGCGGAGAGCAGTTCTTC
TRBD1,TRBJ1-6,few,TRBV19,CATTTGVYGNSPLHF,TGTGCCACGACGACAGGGGTTTACGGGAATTCACCCCTCCACTTT
-,TRBJ1-6,-,TRBV9,CASSVAAGGSNSPLHF,TGTGCCAGCAGCGTAGCAGCTGGAGGGTCTAATTCACCCCTCCACTTT
-,TRBJ1-2,-,TRBV24-1,CATSDSTARDYGYTF,TGTGCCACCAGTGATTCGACAGCCAGGGACTATGGCTACACCTTC
TRBD2,TRBJ2-2,-,TRBV27,CASSPTSGGVGTGELFF,TGTGCCAGCAGTCCGACTAGCGGGGGGGTGGGCACCGGGGAGCTGTTTTTT
TRBD1,TRBJ1-2,-,TRBV5-8,CASRNRGGYGYTF,TGTGCCAGCAGGAACAGGGGGGGCTATGGCTACACCTTC
-,TRBJ2-5,-,TRBV12-5,CASAPRGGEETQYF,TGTGCTAGCGCGCCCCGGGGAGGCGAGGAGACCCAGTACTTC
TRBD1,TRBJ1-3,-,TRBV9,CASSGTGAFAGNTIYF,TGTGCCAGCAGCGGAACAGGGGCTTTTGCTGGAAACACCATATATTTT